The rows below give T cell receptor beta chains drawn from one sample of a study of T cells in Graves' hyperthyroidism and ophthalmopathy. TCRdb called the multiplex PCR reads again in MiXCR, with one record for every CDR3 protein. The sample shows approximately 630,000 distinct CDR3 sequences, 15% to 20% of them seen only once. The sample taken for sequencing was blood. The receptors derive from a woman aged 30 to 39 with Graves' hyperthyroidism. The CDR3 runs from the conserved cysteine through the conserved F or W. The D gene is left open where the match is weak. Rows may omit the clone size; those that give it use once, few, many or a size class.

many,TRBD1,TRBV28,TRBJ2-7,CASTFRGLGTGIYEQYF,TGTGCCAGCACCTTTAGGGGCCTGGGGACAGGGATCTACGAGCAGTACTTC
many,TRBD2,TRBV20-1,TRBJ2-7,CSARPGLAGSYEQYF,TGCAGTGCTAGACCGGGACTAGCAGGAAGCTACGAGCAGTACTTC
many,.,TRBV7-2,TRBJ1-5,CASSFFRGYQPQHF,TGTGCCAGCAGCTTTTTTAGGGGTTATCAGCCCCAGCATTTT
few,.,TRBV2,TRBJ2-1,CASSVAGVNEQFF,TGTGCCAGCAGTGTTGCTGGGGTCAATGAGCAGTTCTTC
.,.,TRBV13,TRBJ1-1,CASSPIPRGRSNTEAFF,TGTGCCAGCAGCCCAATCCCCCGGGGACGCTCGAACACTGAAGCTTTCTTT
once,.,TRBV25-1,TRBJ2-5,CASSEFRNQETQYF,TGTGCCAGCAGTGAATTTCGGAACCAAGAGACCCAGTACTTC
many,.,TRBV2,TRBJ1-6,CASSPYGGRVNSPLHF,TGTGCCAGCAGTCCCTATGGTGGCAGGGTCAATTCACCCCTCCACTTT
many,.,TRBV30,TRBJ2-7,CAWSADRWEQYF,TGTGCCTGGAGTGCAGACAGATGGGAGCAGTACTTC
many,.,TRBV13,TRBJ2-7,CASSLLAGFSYEQYF,TGTGCCAGCAGTTTATTAGCTGGCTTCTCCTACGAGCAGTACTTC
many,.,TRBV7-2,TRBJ2-7,CASSGRARQSYEQYF,TGTGCCAGCAGCGGAAGGGCGCGGCAATCCTACGAGCAGTACTTC
few,TRBD1,TRBV20-1,TRBJ1-3,CSARGDRETGNTIYF,TGCAGTGCTAGAGGCGACAGGGAGACTGGAAACACCATATATTTT
.,.,TRBV20-1,TRBJ2-1,CSARDMGGGYNEQFF,TGCAGTGCTAGAGATATGGGAGGGGGTTACAATGAGCAGTTCTTC
many,.,TRBV3-1,TRBJ2-2,CASSPTRSGELFF,TGTGCCAGCAGCCCGACGCGCAGCGGGGAGCTGTTTTTT
few,TRBD1,TRBV4-1,TRBJ1-4,CASSQHDRENEKLFF,TGCGCCAGCAGCCAACACGACAGGGAGAATGAAAAACTGTTTTTT